The rows below give T cell receptor beta chains drawn from one sample of a study of post-analysis software for immune sequencing data. From the PCR reads, TCRdb called clonotypes with MiXCR, one entry per CDR3 protein. Of over 300,000 distinct CDR3 sequences listed, less than 35% are singletons. Sequenced sample: blood. These receptor sequences come from a girl aged 10 to 17 with multiple sclerosis. Each CDR3 is given with its conserved first and last residue. D genes are given only for firm matches. Clone size appears in some rows only: once, few, many, or a class for an expanded clone.

J gene,D gene,clone size,V gene,CDR3 protein,CDR3 DNA
TRBJ2-5,NA,NA,TRBV7-9,CASSFGVVVSETQYF,TGTGCCAGCAGCTTCGGGGTGGTAGTTTCGGAGACCCAGTACTTC
TRBJ2-1,TRBD2,NA,TRBV24-1,CATSADPGLAGGTYNEQFF,TGTGCCACCAGTGCCGACCCTGGACTAGCGGGGGGAACCTACAATGAGCAGTTCTTC
TRBJ2-5,NA,few,TRBV24-1,CATSDPQQGWETQYF,TGTGCCACCAGTGACCCACAACAGGGTTGGGAGACCCAGTACTTC
TRBJ2-5,TRBD2,NA,TRBV10-3,CAISDSGGPSGEQYF,TGTGCCATCAGTGATAGCGGGGGCCCCTCCGGGGAGCAGTACTTC
TRBJ1-2,TRBD1,NA,TRBV12-3/TRBV12-4,CASDREGSNYGYTF,TGTGCCAGTGACAGGGAAGGTTCTAACTATGGCTACACCTTC
TRBJ2-1,NA,many,TRBV15,CATSEYRDEQFF,TGTGCCACCAGCGAATACAGGGATGAGCAGTTCTTC
TRBJ2-3,NA,many,TRBV5-1,CASSLGPSSGTDTQYF,TGCGCCAGCAGCTTGGGGCCCTCTAGCGGCACAGATACGCAGTATTTT
TRBJ1-6,NA,NA,TRBV14,CASSQDEAPLHF,TGTGCCAGCAGCCAAGATGAAGCACCCCTCCACTTT
TRBJ2-7,TRBD1,NA,TRBV12-3/TRBV12-4,CASSQDQGVSYEQYF,TGTGCCAGCAGTCAGGACCAGGGGGTCTCCTACGAGCAGTACTTC
TRBJ1-5,NA,NA,TRBV7-8,CASSLMGRNQPQHF,TGTGCCAGCAGCTTAATGGGTCGCAATCAGCCCCAGCATTTT
TRBJ2-5,NA,few,TRBV4-3,CASSQGLLRDVPQETQYF,TGCGCCAGTAGCCAAGGACTCCTTAGGGACGTCCCACAAGAGACCCAGTACTTC
TRBJ1-1,NA,NA,TRBV29-1,CSVARYTEAFF,TGCAGCGTTGCCCGGTACACTGAAGCTTTCTTT
TRBJ1-5,NA,many,TRBV21-1,CASSNGHGTLSNQPQHF,TGTGCCAGCAGCAATGGGCATGGAACCCTTAGCAATCAGCCCCAGCATTTT
TRBJ1-2,TRBD1,many,TRBV29-1,CSVGQGYYGYTF,TGCAGCGTTGGACAGGGTTACTATGGCTACACCTTC
TRBJ2-3,TRBD2,NA,TRBV20-1,CSGKRGTSRDTQYF,TGCAGTGGGAAGCGGGGGACCTCCAGAGATACGCAGTATTTT
TRBJ2-1,TRBD1,NA,TRBV20-1,CSAPRDRAPSYNEQFF,TGCAGTGCTCCCCGGGACAGGGCCCCGTCCTACAATGAGCAGTTCTTC
TRBJ2-2,NA,NA,TRBV12-3/TRBV12-4,CASSYTGLRGPTGELFF,TGTGCCAGCAGCTACACCGGGCTACGAGGGCCCACCGGGGAGCTGTTTTTT
TRBJ1-5,TRBD1,NA,TRBV19,CASSPGQGPPVPQHF,TGTGCCAGTAGTCCGGGACAGGGGCCCCCGGTGCCCCAGCATTTT
TRBJ2-5,NA,once,TRBV5-1,CASSLDTLIGEQYF,TGCGCCAGCAGCTTGGACACCCTCATCGGGGAGCAGTACTTC
TRBJ1-2,NA,few,TRBV7-2,CATLVGYGYTF,TGTGCCACCCTTGTGGGGTATGGCTACACCTTC
TRBJ2-7,NA,few,TRBV7-2,CASSLGFRVAVVYEQYF,TGTGCCAGCAGCTTAGGTTTTCGGGTAGCGGTGGTCTACGAGCAGTACTTC
TRBJ1-5,NA,few,TRBV10-3,CAISEMGLGNQPQHF,TGTGCCATCAGTGAAATGGGCTTGGGCAATCAGCCCCAGCATTTT
TRBJ2-5,NA,NA,TRBV6-6,CASSYSGKQETQYF,TGTGCCAGCAGTTACTCGGGGAAGCAAGAGACCCAGTACTTC
TRBJ2-3,NA,few,TRBV4-3,CASSQDAGGMTDTQYF,TGCGCCAGCAGCCAAGACGCAGGGGGGATGACAGATACGCAGTATTTT
TRBJ2-7,NA,few,TRBV29-1,CSVEDLFGRQYF,TGCAGCGTTGAAGATCTGTTCGGTAGGCAGTACTTC
TRBJ2-7,NA,few,TRBV11-2,CASSLDRGVPYEQYF,TGTGCCAGCAGCTTAGATCGGGGCGTCCCCTACGAGCAGTACTTC
TRBJ2-1,TRBD2,once,TRBV6-5,CASSGLAGYNEQFF,TGTGCCAGCAGTGGGCTAGCGGGCTACAATGAGCAGTTCTTC
TRBJ1-5,NA,NA,TRBV12-3/TRBV12-4,CASSLDQERDQPQHF,TGTGCCAGCAGTTTAGACCAGGAGAGGGATCAGCCCCAGCATTTT
TRBJ2-1,NA,few,TRBV20-1,CSARDGGVNNEQFF,TGCAGTGCTAGAGATGGGGGCGTGAACAATGAGCAGTTCTTC
TRBJ1-2,NA,few,TRBV15,CATSRGTSRNYGYTF,TGTGCCACCAGCAGAGGGACATCGAGGAACTATGGCTACACCTTC
TRBJ2-1,TRBD2,many,TRBV29-1,CSVVWGGGDYNEQFF,TGCAGCGTTGTTTGGGGCGGGGGAGACTACAATGAGCAGTTCTTC
TRBJ2-5,NA,NA,TRBV3-1,CASSQARGAQETQYF,TGTGCCAGCAGCCAGGCCAGGGGGGCCCAAGAGACCCAGTACTTC
TRBJ1-5,NA,NA,TRBV20-1,CSARDSQHNQPQHF,TGCAGTGCTAGAGATAGTCAGCACAATCAGCCCCAGCATTTT
TRBJ1-2,NA,few,TRBV9,CASSVVAGAIGGYTF,TGTGCCAGCAGCGTAGTCGCAGGGGCGATCGGGGGCTACACCTTC
TRBJ1-1,NA,NA,TRBV25-1,CASMSGDAEAFF,TGTGCCAGCATGTCAGGGGACGCTGAAGCTTTCTTT
TRBJ2-5,TRBD2,NA,TRBV3-1,CASSLSGLAGGPQETQYF,TGTGCCAGCAGCCTGAGCGGACTAGCGGGGGGGCCCCAAGAGACCCAGTACTTC
TRBJ1-2,NA,NA,TRBV28,CASSPRTFNNYGYTF,TGTGCCAGCAGTCCCCGGACATTCAATAACTATGGCTACACCTTC
TRBJ1-1,NA,NA,TRBV3-1,CASSPDSNQAFF,TGTGCCAGCAGCCCGGACTCTAACCAAGCTTTCTTT
TRBJ2-2,NA,few,TRBV7-9,CASSPPLGAKRGETGELFF,TGTGCCAGCAGCCCCCCCCTGGGTGCGAAAAGAGGGGAGACCGGGGAGCTGTTTTTT
TRBJ2-1,NA,few,TRBV12-3/TRBV12-4,CASSFSGPLYNEQFF,TGTGCCAGCAGTTTCTCCGGGCCCCTCTACAATGAGCAGTTCTTC
TRBJ2-3,NA,NA,TRBV7-9,CASSSRLEGSDTQYF,TGTGCCAGCAGTTCCCGACTAGAAGGCTCAGATACGCAGTATTTT
TRBJ1-6,NA,few,TRBV4-2,CASSQDLWTNSPLHF,TGTGCCAGCAGCCAAGATCTGTGGACGAATTCACCCCTCCACTTT
TRBJ2-7,NA,few,TRBV9,CASSPQAGHPYEQYF,TGTGCCAGCAGCCCCCAGGCGGGACACCCCTACGAGCAGTACTTC
TRBJ2-3,TRBD1,few,TRBV24-1,CATSDLRAGGDTQYF,TGTGCCACCAGTGATTTGCGGGCAGGGGGAGATACGCAGTATTTT
TRBJ2-1,NA,NA,TRBV6-5,CASTRRSGEQFF,TGTGCCAGCACCAGAAGGAGTGGTGAGCAGTTCTTC
TRBJ2-1,NA,few,TRBV5-1,CASSLELNSEQFF,TGCGCCAGCAGCTTGGAGCTAAATAGTGAGCAGTTCTTC
TRBJ2-6,NA,NA,TRBV7-6,CASSLESPDAAGANVLTF,TGTGCCAGCAGCTTAGAAAGTCCTGACGCCGCTGGGGCCAACGTCCTGACTTTC
TRBJ2-1,TRBD1,once,TRBV14,CASSQEPGQGDNEQFF,TGTGCCAGCAGCCAAGAACCTGGACAGGGAGACAATGAGCAGTTCTTC
TRBJ2-7,TRBD1,NA,TRBV7-6,CASSPPPGQGGLGSSYEQYF,TGTGCCAGCAGCCCACCCCCGGGACAGGGCGGACTTGGGAGCTCCTACGAGCAGTACTTC
TRBJ1-2,NA,NA,TRBV5-1,CASCPSGEVDYGYTF,TGCGCCAGCTGCCCCTCAGGGGAGGTTGACTATGGCTACACCTTC
TRBJ1-6,NA,NA,TRBV5-6,CASSLIGSPLHF,TGTGCCAGCAGCCTAATTGGTTCACCCCTCCACTTT
TRBJ1-2,NA,once,TRBV20-1,CSARFRTDGYTF,TGCAGTGCTAGATTCAGGACAGACGGCTACACCTTC
TRBJ2-7,TRBD1,once,TRBV20-1,CSARGGTGKGEQYF,TGCAGTGCTAGAGGCGGGACAGGGAAAGGCGAGCAGTACTTC
TRBJ1-2,TRBD1,NA,TRBV6-6,CASTQDQTGNGYTF,TGTGCCAGCACACAAGACCAGACAGGGAACGGCTACACCTTC
TRBJ1-2,NA,NA,TRBV12-3/TRBV12-4,CASSHRQTNYGYTF,TGTGCCAGCAGTCATCGCCAGACCAACTATGGCTACACCTTC